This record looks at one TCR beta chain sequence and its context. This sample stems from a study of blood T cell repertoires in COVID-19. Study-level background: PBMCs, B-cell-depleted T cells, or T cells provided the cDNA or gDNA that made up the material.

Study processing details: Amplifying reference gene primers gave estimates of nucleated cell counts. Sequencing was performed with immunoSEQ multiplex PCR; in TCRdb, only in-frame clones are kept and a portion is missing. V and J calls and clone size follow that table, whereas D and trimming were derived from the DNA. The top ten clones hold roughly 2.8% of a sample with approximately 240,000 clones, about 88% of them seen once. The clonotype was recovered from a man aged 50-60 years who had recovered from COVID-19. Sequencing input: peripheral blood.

As DNA, the CDR3 is TGTGCCAGCAGCTTAGAACAGGCCTCCTACGAGCAGTACTTC. Its translation: CASSLEQASYEQYF. The chain recombines TRBV7-2 with TRBJ2-7; D might be TRBD1 (5 bases). The CDR3 runs 14 residues. From germline, CDR1 is SGHTA and CDR2 FQGNSA. V was cut by 1 base and J by 0 bases, with 7 bases left in between.